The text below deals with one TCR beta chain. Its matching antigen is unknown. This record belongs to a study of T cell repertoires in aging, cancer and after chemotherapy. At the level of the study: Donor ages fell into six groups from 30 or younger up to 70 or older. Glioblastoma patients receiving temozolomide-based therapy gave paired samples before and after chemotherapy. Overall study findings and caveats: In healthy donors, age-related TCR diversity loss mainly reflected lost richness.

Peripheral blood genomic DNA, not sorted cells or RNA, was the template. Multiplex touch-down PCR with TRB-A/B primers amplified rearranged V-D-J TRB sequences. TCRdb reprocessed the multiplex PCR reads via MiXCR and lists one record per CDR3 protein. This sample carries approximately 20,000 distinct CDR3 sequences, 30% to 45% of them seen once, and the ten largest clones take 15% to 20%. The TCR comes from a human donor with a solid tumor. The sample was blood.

CDR3 protein: CASSYRQGLGQPQHF. DNA for the CDR3: TGTGCCAGCAGTTACCGGCAGGGATTGGGTCAGCCCCAGCATTTT. The chain couples TRBV6-5 to TRBJ1-5; perhaps TRBD1 as D (5 bases). Germline loops: CDR1 MNHEY, CDR2 SVGAGI. The V gene lost 2 bases and the J gene lost 6 bases, with 14 bases spanning the gap. This CDR3 contains 15 residues.